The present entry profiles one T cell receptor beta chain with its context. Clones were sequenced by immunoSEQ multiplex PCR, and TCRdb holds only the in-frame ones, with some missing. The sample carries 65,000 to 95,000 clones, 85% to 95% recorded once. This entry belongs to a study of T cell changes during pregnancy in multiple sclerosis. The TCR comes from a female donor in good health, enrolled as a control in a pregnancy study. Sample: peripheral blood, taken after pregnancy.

The CDR3 protein is CASSAGQGKRNEQFF. The CDR3 DNA reads as TGTGCCAGCAGTGCGGGACAGGGGAAGAGGAATGAGCAGTTCTTC. This chain links TRBV27 with TRBJ2-1, with 10 bases that match TRBD1. With 5 bases clipped from V and 7 bases from J, the junction kept 8 bases outside the gene matches. Germline CDR1 and CDR2: MNHEY and SMNVEV (reference sequence). This CDR3 has 15 amino acids.